The clone carrying this T cell receptor beta chain occurred once. This sample was taken from a study of blood T cell repertoires in COVID-19. Some clones are missing from TCRdb's copy, which holds only in-frame ones; the method was immunoSEQ multiplex PCR. The sample contains some 80,000 clones, around 82% of which appear only once. The germline CDR1 and CDR2 sequences are MNHEY and SVGEGT. This CDR3 region has 13 residues. Trimming cost V 4 bases and J 8 bases, with 14 bases left between them. This sequence joins TRBV6-2 or TRBV6-3 and TRBJ1-1, with no clear D. The receptor was isolated from a human donor in a cohort sampled during active COVID-19. Sequences were obtained from peripheral blood. Written as DNA, the CDR3 is TGTGCCAGCAGTTTTTTACCTAGCGGGGAAGCTTTCTTT. It codes for CASSFLPSGEAFF.